The 27 T cell receptor beta chains below all came from one sample that was sequenced in a study of T cell responses to AZD1222 COVID-19 vaccine. TCRdb's copy holds only in-frame clones and misses some; the assay was immunoSEQ multiplex PCR. The sample has 120,000 or so clones; 75% to 95% are singletons. The sequencing used peripheral blood, collected on day 0 of AZD1222 vaccination. These receptors were taken from an adult in good health.

The J gene is TRBJ2-1, the V gene TRBV10-3, with 7 bases fitting TRBD2. The V and J ends lost 1 base and 1 base, in that order; junction bases with no gene match: 4. Germline V gene sequence: CDR1 ENHRY, CDR2 SYGVKD. The CDR3 has 16 residues. The CDR3 sequence: CAISEWTSLSYNEQFF. In nucleotides, the CDR3 is TGTGCCATCAGTGAGTGGACTAGTCTGTCCTACAATGAGCAGTTCTTC.

The CDR3 DNA is TGTGCCAGCAGTGGTAGGCCAATGTATTACTTC. Translating it yields CASSGRPMYYF. The chain carries TRBV2 and TRBJ2-7; D is undetermined. V was shortened by 4 bases and J by 13 bases, with 14 bases between the two germline ends. Germline CDR1 is SNHLY and CDR2 is FYNNEI. The CDR3 extends over 11 amino acids.

The rearrangement joins TRBV7-6 to TRBJ2-1, with D possibly matching TRBD1 (5 bases). The V end was cut by 6 bases, the J end by 5 bases, with 11 bases between. This CDR3 is 13 amino acids long. CDR1 is SGHVS and CDR2 is FNYEAQ in the germline V gene. The CDR3 nucleotides read TGTGCCAGCAGTATAGACAGAGACAATGAGCAGTTCTTC. Encoded protein: CASSIDRDNEQFF.

This clone was detected once. The chain is built from TRBV4-1 and TRBJ1-6, with D perhaps matching TRBD1 (5 bases). The germline gives CDR1 MGHRA, CDR2 YSYEKL. The length of the CDR3 is 15 residues. Trimming pared 2 bases from V and 5 bases from J, leaving 10 bases between. The CDR3 region has the DNA TGCGCCAGCAGCCAACCGGGGCAGGATAATTCACCCCTCCACTTT. This translates into CASSQPGQDNSPLHF.

The J gene is TRBJ1-3, the V gene TRBV28, with D unclear. The length of the CDR3 is 14 residues. Trimming removed 3 bases from V and 5 bases from J, with 11 bases in between. Germline assignment: CDR1 MDHEN and CDR2 SYDVKM. The CDR3 region has the DNA TGTGCCAGCAGTTTGTCGGTGTGGAGAAACACCATATATTTT. It specifies CASSLSVWRNTIYF.

The J gene is TRBJ2-1, the V gene TRBV3-1 (or the pseudogene TRBV3-2), with 8 bases matching TRBD2. Germline V gives CDR1 LGHDT, CDR2 YNNKEL (reference sequence). This CDR3 region has 15 residues. Trimming removed 4 bases from V and 6 bases from J; junction bases left unmatched: 8. CDR3 DNA: TGTGCCAGCAGCCTAGCGGTGAGCGGGAGCAATGAGCAGTTCTTC. Translated, it gives CASSLAVSGSNEQFF.

The CDR3 DNA follows: TGCGCCAGCAGCCAAGACACCCCGGTCGCCAATGAGCAGTTCTTC. Amino acids: CASSQDTPVANEQFF. This rearrangement joins TRBV4-1 to TRBJ2-1; D is unresolved. V was cut by 0 bases and J by 6 bases, with 12 bases left in between. Germline-derived CDR1 and CDR2 are MGHRA and YSYEKL. The CDR3 contains 15 residues.

This clone was detected only once. This chain links TRBV24-1 with TRBJ2-2; 9 bases line up with TRBD1. J lost 6 bases, V lost 4 bases, and 8 bases had no gene match. Germline V gene lookup returns CDR1 KGHDR and CDR2 SFDVKD. The CDR3 loop spans 16 amino acids. This CDR3 is CATSDPGTGSPGELFF. CDR3 bases: TGTGCCACCAGTGACCCCGGGACAGGGTCACCCGGGGAGCTGTTTTTT.

The rearrangement joins TRBV19 to TRBJ2-1; D is unresolved. This CDR3 has 12 amino acids. Trimming shortened V by 7 bases and J by 4 bases, and 8 bases separated the two germline ends. Germline V gene sequence: CDR1 LNHDA, CDR2 SQIVND (reference sequence). CDR3 sequence reads: CASNDGYNEQFF. The DNA of the CDR3 is TGTGCCAGTAACGACGGATACAATGAGCAGTTCTTC.

This sequence joins TRBV28 and TRBJ1-5; 8 nucleotides align to TRBD1. From germline, CDR1 is MDHEN and CDR2 SYDVKM. The CDR3 runs 14 residues. Trimming removed 6 bases from V and 3 bases from J; junction bases left unmatched: 4. The CDR3 DNA follows: TGTGCCAGCAGCTCGGGACAGGCCAATCAGCCCCAGCATTTT. Its translation is CASSSGQANQPQHF.

V gene TRBV19 combines with J gene TRBJ2-2; TRBD2 is a possible D gene (6 bases). V was clipped by 5 bases and J by 6 bases, with 19 bases between them. This CDR3 spans 16 amino acids. Germline CDR1 reads LNHDA; CDR2 reads SQIVND (reference sequence). The chain's CDR3 is CASSLGRSHDAGELFF. The CDR3 DNA is TGTGCCAGTAGTTTGGGGAGGAGTCATGACGCCGGGGAGCTGTTTTTT.

The genes are TRBV13 and TRBJ2-7; tentatively, D is TRBD1 (6 bases). Germline lookup yields CDR1 PRHDT and CDR2 FYEKMQ (reference sequence). Trimming removed 0 bases at V and 5 bases at J, with 17 bases between. The CDR3 extends over 16 amino acids. CDR3 in amino acids: CASSLGRNLRDNEQYF. The CDR3 DNA sequence: TGTGCCAGCAGCTTAGGCCGAAATCTCAGGGACAACGAGCAGTACTTC.

This clone occurred once. The J gene is TRBJ2-3, the V gene TRBV28; D ambiguous. Trimming shortened V by 5 bases and J by 2 bases, and 5 bases separated the two germline ends. The CDR3 spans 12 residues. From germline, CDR1 is MDHEN and CDR2 SYDVKM. CDR3 region: CASSPNTDTQYF. The CDR3 nucleotides read TGTGCCAGCAGTCCAAACACAGATACGCAGTATTTT.

The V and J genes are TRBV5-4 and TRBJ2-7; no firm D call. V shed 2 bases and J shed 3 bases, with 9 bases lying between them. Germline loops: CDR1 SGHNT, CDR2 YYREEE (reference sequence). The CDR3 is made up of 13 amino acids. The DNA for the CDR3 is TGTGCCAGCAGCTTAGACCCCGGCTACGAGCAGTACTTC. Translating it yields CASSLDPGYEQYF.

This chain uses TRBV10-1 with TRBJ1-1; 8 positions match TRBD1. Germline CDR1 is WNHNN and CDR2 is SYGVQD (reference sequence). The CDR3 contains 14 residues. J was trimmed by 1 base and V by 6 bases; bases with no gene match: 4. Written as DNA, the CDR3 is TGCGCCAGCAGCGGACAGGGCCCGAACACTGAAGCTTTCTTT. Translating gives CASSGQGPNTEAFF.

A single count supports this clone. This chain uses TRBV7-9 with TRBJ1-4; D is uncertain. The V and J ends lost 2 bases and 5 bases respectively, with 6 bases between them. The CDR3 is 13 amino acids. CDR1 and CDR2 from the germline V gene are SEHNR and FQNEAQ (reference sequence). CDR3 in amino acids: CASSLFGNEKLFF. CDR3 DNA: TGTGCCAGCAGCTTATTCGGGAATGAAAAACTGTTTTTT. Together with reference TRBV7-9 and TRBJ1-4, the CDR3 gives the full variable domain: DTGVSQNPRHKITKRGQNVTFRCDPISEHNRLYWYRQTLGQGPEFLTYFQNEAQLEKSRLLSDRFSAERPKGSFSTLEIQRTEQGDSAMYLCASSLFGNEKLFFGSGTQLSVL.

The chain combines TRBV18 with TRBJ2-7, with D possibly matching TRBD2 (5 bases). Germline values: CDR1 KGHSH, CDR2 LQKENI. The V end lost 6 bases, the J end lost 2 bases, and 23 bases lay between the germline ends. The CDR3 spans 17 residues. The CDR3 spells CASSPPGRMASTYEQYF. The CDR3 DNA reads as TGTGCCAGCTCGCCGCCGGGGAGAATGGCTTCTACCTACGAGCAGTACTTC.

The V and J genes are TRBV7-2 and TRBJ1-1; no clear D. The germline V gene has CDR1 SGHTA and CDR2 FQGNSA. The V end was cut by 1 base, the J end by 3 bases, with 6 bases between. The CDR3 length is 13 residues. The CDR3, as DNA: TGTGCCAGCAGCTTAGGGCAGTACACTGAAGCTTTCTTT. Amino acids: CASSLGQYTEAFF.

V usage is TRBV7-6 and J usage is TRBJ2-7, with 10 positions matching TRBD1. The CDR3 extends over 15 amino acids. Germline V lookup: CDR1 SGHVS, CDR2 FNYEAQ. The V gene end was trimmed by 5 bases and the J gene end by 1 base; junction bases not matched to a gene: 5. The CDR3 DNA reads as TGTGCCAGCAGCAAAGGACAGGGGGGGTCCTACGAGCAGTACTTC. This gives the protein CASSKGQGGSYEQYF.

The V gene is TRBV6-6, the J gene TRBJ1-2, with 11 nucleotides matching TRBD1. CDR1 is MNHNY, CDR2 SVGAGI, per germline (reference sequence). The CDR3 totals 14 residues. Unmatched junction bases numbered 9, after V lost 7 bases and J lost 8 bases. This CDR3 is CASNLGQGAGGYTF. Here the CDR3 DNA reads TGTGCCAGCAACCTAGGACAGGGGGCGGGAGGCTACACCTTC.

V and J are TRBV21-1 and TRBJ2-6; the table gives TRBD2 as D, unverified against the DNA. TRBV21-1 is a known pseudogene. The length of the CDR3 is 17 residues. CDR3 coding DNA: TGTGCCAGCAGCAAAAGGATGGGGGGGCTATGGGCCAACGTCCTGACTTTC. Translation gives CASSKRMGGLWANVLTF.

The CDR3 DNA sequence: TGTGCCAGCAGGGCTCGCCTAGGGCAGGGGAACACTGAAGCTTTCTTT. This codes for CASRARLGQGNTEAFF. V and J are TRBV2 and TRBJ1-1; perhaps TRBD1 as D (5 bases). V lost 6 bases, J lost 1 base, and 18 bases lay in between. CDR1 is SNHLY, CDR2 FYNNEI, per germline. The CDR3 length is 16 residues.

The rearrangement links TRBV7-2 to TRBJ1-2; 8 positions match TRBD1. Germline CDR1 and CDR2: SGHTA and FQGNSA. The CDR3 covers 13 residues. Trimming took 3 bases from V and 3 from J; bases not matched to a gene: 0. CDR3 protein: CASSLTGDYGYTF. In DNA, the CDR3 is TGTGCCAGCAGCTTGACAGGGGACTATGGCTACACCTTC. The whole variable domain, remainder taken from reference TRBV7-2 and TRBJ1-2, is GAGVSQSPSNKVTEKGKDVELRCDPISGHTALYWYRQSLGQGLEFLIYFQGNSAPDKSGLPSDRFSAERTGGSVSTLTIQRTQQEDSAVYLCASSLTGDYGYTFGSGTRLTVV.

In its sample, this clone was seen a few times. The chain is built from TRBV2 and TRBJ2-1; 7 nucleotides agree with TRBD2. V was clipped by 6 bases and J by 1 base; unmatched bases: 9. This CDR3 comprises 16 residues. CDR1 is SNHLY, CDR2 FYNNEI, per germline. The CDR3 loop reads CASSPSGLLSYNEQFF. CDR3 DNA sequence: TGTGCCAGCAGCCCTAGCGGTTTACTTTCCTACAATGAGCAGTTCTTC.

The J gene is TRBJ1-1, the V gene TRBV6-6; 9 nucleotides agree with TRBD1. Germline V gene data show CDR1 as MNHNY and CDR2 as SVGAGI (reference sequence). CDR3 length equals 15 residues. Trimming removed 4 bases from V and 1 base from J; junction bases left unmatched: 4. The CDR3 nucleotides are TGTGCCAGCAGTTCCCCGGGACAGGGGAACACTGAAGCTTTCTTT. The encoded protein is CASSSPGQGNTEAFF.

The rearrangement links TRBV28 to TRBJ1-5; perhaps TRBD1 as D (5 bases). Deletions cut 3 bases from V and 6 bases from J, with 12 bases between. Germline V gives CDR1 MDHEN, CDR2 SYDVKM. The CDR3 is 14 residues long. The CDR3 coding sequence is TGTGCCAGCAGTTTTGCTAGGGGTGGTCAGCCCCAGCATTTT. The encoded protein is CASSFARGGQPQHF.

This rearrangement joins TRBV15 to TRBJ2-3, with D possibly being TRBD2 (5 bases). The CDR3 length is 17 residues. Trimming pared 3 bases from V and 3 bases from J, leaving 19 bases between. Germline V gene sequence: CDR1 LNHNV, CDR2 YYDKDF (reference sequence). CDR3 sequence (DNA): TGTGCCACCAGCAGTGCCAAAGGAGGCAGTCCAACAGATACGCAGTATTTT. Translated, it gives CATSSAKGGSPTDTQYF.